These T cell receptor beta chains were read from a single sample in a study of cytomegalovirus exposure and HLA in healthy donors. Produced via immunoSEQ multiplex PCR; TCRdb's table is partial and in-frame only. There are about 160,000 clones in the sample; around 79% occur only once, and roughly 6% lies in the top ten. The material sequenced was PBMCs. Receptor source: a man aged 50 to 60 in good health and CMV-seropositive. Both conserved end residues are part of each CDR3. The order of the fields is V gene, J gene, D gene, clone size, CDR3 protein, CDR3 DNA. A D gene is named only where the DNA matches it firmly. The listing skips clone size in some rows; elsewhere it reads once, few, many or a size class.

>TRBV28|TRBJ1-5|.|.
CASTQGHYSNQPQHF
TGTGCCAGCACCCAGGGACATTATAGCAATCAGCCCCAGCATTTT
>TRBV7-3|TRBJ1-5|TRBD1|once
CASSLTRDRGTSNQPQHF
TGTGCCAGCAGCTTAACCCGGGACAGGGGGACCTCCAATCAGCCCCAGCATTTT
>TRBV7-9|TRBJ1-2|TRBD1|few
CASSSRQGTYGYTF
TGTGCCAGCAGCTCTAGACAGGGAACCTATGGCTACACCTTC
>TRBV10-3|TRBJ1-5|.|once
CAISDGSYSNQPQHF
TGTGCCATCAGTGACGGGTCCTATAGCAATCAGCCCCAGCATTTT
>TRBV5-1|TRBJ1-3|.|.
CASSLDSSGNTIYF
TGCGCCAGCAGCTTAGATAGTTCTGGAAACACCATATATTTT
>TRBV2|TRBJ1-2|.|.
CASSSLRAGTNYGYTF
TGTGCCAGCAGTAGTCTGAGGGCCGGAACAAACTATGGCTACACCTTC
>TRBV18|TRBJ2-1|.|once
CASSSREGNEQFF
TGTGCCAGCTCATCCCGGGAAGGGAATGAGCAGTTCTTC
>TRBV7-9|TRBJ1-4|.|.
CASSLGVGNEKLFF
TGTGCCAGCAGCCTGGGAGTCGGAAATGAAAAACTGTTTTTT
>TRBV15|TRBJ1-5|.|.
CATSRGQGISQPQHF
TGTGCCACCAGCAGAGGGCAGGGTATTAGTCAGCCCCAGCATTTT
>TRBV5-6|TRBJ1-5|TRBD1|.
CASRRSGGSHQPQHF
TGTGCCAGCAGGCGTTCAGGGGGATCTCATCAGCCCCAGCATTTT
>TRBV15|TRBJ1-2|TRBD1|.
CATSRAPGQANYGYTF
TGTGCCACCAGCAGAGCCCCGGGACAGGCTAACTATGGCTACACCTTC
>TRBV18|TRBJ2-2|TRBD1|.
CASSLGQGTTGELFF
TGTGCCAGCTCATTGGGACAGGGGACTACCGGGGAGCTGTTTTTT
>TRBV7-8|TRBJ1-6|.|.
CASSRLRGSYNSPLHF
TGTGCCAGCAGCCGCTTAAGAGGCTCCTATAATTCACCCCTCCACTTT
>TRBV6-6|TRBJ2-5|.|.
CASSYGATRYQETQYF
TGTGCCAGCAGTTACGGGGCGACGAGGTACCAAGAGACCCAGTACTTC
>TRBV5-6|TRBJ2-5|TRBD1|.
CASSRLRFATGVLETQYF
TGTGCCAGCAGCCGGCTCCGGTTCGCGACAGGGGTTTTAGAGACCCAGTACTTC
>TRBV7-9|TRBJ2-3|.|.
CASSLSLGRGSTDTQYF
TGTGCCAGCAGCTTATCCCTTGGCAGGGGAAGCACAGATACGCAGTATTTT
>TRBV7-8|TRBJ2-5|.|few
CASTRSGQETQYF
TGTGCCAGCACCCGGAGCGGGCAAGAGACCCAGTACTTC
>TRBV7-9|TRBJ2-7|.|.
CASSYSTGYEQYF
TGTGCCAGCAGCTATTCCACAGGGTACGAGCAGTACTTC